The entry that follows covers one TCR beta chain sequence. The antigen it recognizes is unknown. Per-base quality was not reported, and no clone a single base away is much larger than it. The sample comes from a study of CD8 T cells in Susac syndrome (dated by TCRdb to about 2019). For context, the study as a whole: Among the sequenced Susac syndrome patients, about six had clinically active disease and 8 or 9 were in clinical remission. At blood withdrawal, Susac syndrome patients were therapy-naive, treated with corticosteroids (with IVIg additionally given to some), or treated with IVIg alone. Whether CD8+ T cell activation and differentiation in Susac syndrome was antigen driven was tested using repertoire sequencing. The study compared CD8+ T cell repertoire clonality among approximately twelve healthy donors, around 14 Susac syndrome patients and roughly 16 multiple sclerosis patients. Study-wide conclusions, independent of this receptor: The study acknowledged that relatively few individuals were included in the TCR sequencing and HLA analysis. Some 15 and five Susac-specific public clones were found in the total CD8+ and CD8+ TEMRA repertoires, respectively. Susac syndrome CD8+ repertoires showed clonal expansion, highest in CD8+ TEMRA cells and greater in clinically active than remitting patients.

High-throughput TCR beta sequencing profiled peripheral blood CD8+ and CD4+ T cells from healthy donors, Susac syndrome patients and multiple sclerosis patients. Susac syndrome patients met recently defined diagnostic criteria for definite or probable disease. Bulk CD8+ and CD4+ T cells were purified magnetically by negative isolation, whereas CD8+ TEMRA cells were enriched by FACS. Blood was drawn into EDTA tubes, processed within 24 hours, and PBMCs were isolated by density gradient centrifugation. PBMCs intended for TCR sequencing were cryopreserved in liquid nitrogen and were subsequently thawed in a 37 degrees C water bath. Purity of sorted or isolated CD4+, CD8+ and CD8+ TEMRA cells was at least 90%. The germline V gene specifies SGHAT as CDR1 and FQNNGV as CDR2. From the cysteine through the phenylalanine, the CDR3 covers 15 amino acids. Of all the DNA, just the CDR3 is kept, 45 bases in frame from base 1. The V end gives up 5 bases and the J end 4 bases, leaving 11 bases in the junction not matched to a gene.

RNA was extracted with the RNeasy kit and about 0.5 to 1 ug was reverse transcribed using random hexamers. The immunoSEQ multiplex PCR assay, covering 54 Vbeta and 13 Jbeta segments, was used to amplify TCR beta CDR3 regions. PCR amplification bias was corrected using a synthetic template baseline for primer optimization and computational correction. On the authors' methods: Only productive sequences were kept, with reads annotated to V, D and J genes according to IMGT and analyzed in immunoSEQ Analyzer. Clonality was calculated as one minus the Shannon entropy normalized by log2 of the number of productive unique sequences. For each patient and control, public and private clones were evaluated among the 100 most prevalent clones. Clones were defined as Susac-specific if absent from the healthy and MS cohorts, from 1052 published viral clones and from other ImmuneACCESS disease sequences. Starting from the raw public reads, TCRdb applied fastp trimming at Q25, assembled clones with MiXCR and retained in-frame beta chains. One record per CDR3 amino acid sequence lists the most common genes and DNA. In this record, the V and J calls reflect TCRdb's handling and not the investigators' own analysis. This sample comprises 75,000 to 100,000 distinct CDR3 sequences, 95% of them detected only once. The ten largest clones add up to 0.4% to 0.5% of the sample.

The sequenced material came from CD8+ T cells from PBMCs. The clonotype originates from a human donor with Susac syndrome. The chain was built from TRBV11-2 and TRBJ2-7, with 7 bases in between that match TRBD1. Here the CDR3 is given as CASSAPGQHLYEQYF. The nucleotides read TGTGCCAGCAGCGCCCCGGGACAGCACCTATACGAGCAGTACTTC.